The 14 T cell receptor beta chains in this list originate from one sample, sequenced in a study of cytomegalovirus exposure and HLA in healthy donors. The PCR made use of 60 Vbeta and 13 Jbeta primers. TCRdb keeps only in-frame clones here, not all; method: immunoSEQ multiplex PCR. The profile shows around 150,000 clones, around 57% of them singletons. The sequenced sample was PBMCs. Receptors originate from a male donor in good health and CMV-seronegative.

This chain connects TRBV7-9 to TRBJ2-1; TRBD1 agrees at 10 bases. This CDR3 is built from 17 residues. The trim removed 1 base at V and 2 bases at J, leaving 5 bases unmatched. Germline V CDR1 and CDR2: SEHNR, FQNEAQ (reference sequence). CDR3 region: CASSLEIGTGAYNEQFF. The CDR3 DNA reads TGTGCCAGCAGCTTAGAAATAGGGACAGGGGCCTACAATGAGCAGTTCTTC.

This clone has a handful of counts. V usage is TRBV18 and J usage is TRBJ2-7; the D gene is possibly TRBD2 (5 bases). The CDR3 is 15 residues long. V was clipped by 4 bases and J by 6 bases, with 19 bases between them. From germline, CDR1 is KGHSH and CDR2 LQKENI. CDR3 sequence: CASSLLGPEGCEQYF. CDR3 in DNA: TGTGCCAGCTCACTTCTCGGCCCCGAGGGCTGCGAGCAGTACTTC.

The chain employs TRBV5-1 and TRBJ1-1; D unresolved. Germline lookup yields CDR1 SGHRS and CDR2 YFSETQ. The CDR3 is 13 residues long. The V gene lost 1 base and the J gene lost 1 base, with 5 bases spanning the gap. CDR3 nucleotides: TGCGCCAGCAGCTTGACAACGAACACTGAAGCTTTCTTT. Translation: CASSLTTNTEAFF.

V gene TRBV5-1 combines with J gene TRBJ2-3; TRBD1 agrees at 7 bases. Germline assignment: CDR1 SGHRS and CDR2 YFSETQ. V was pared by 3 bases and J by 2 bases, with 3 bases of the junction left unmatched. The CDR3 loop spans 14 amino acids. The CDR3 sequence is CASSSGQYTDTQYF. CDR3 in DNA: TGCGCCAGCAGCTCGGGACAGTACACAGATACGCAGTATTTT.

The chain combines TRBV30 with TRBJ2-3, with TRBD1 matching over 7 bases. With V trimmed by 4 bases and J by 6 bases, 4 bases remained unmatched. Germline V gene lookup returns CDR1 GTSNPN and CDR2 SVGIG (reference sequence). The CDR3 is made up of 12 amino acids. This chain's CDR3 is CAWKGGPDTQYF. DNA for the CDR3: TGTGCCTGGAAAGGGGGCCCCGATACGCAGTATTTT.

J is TRBJ2-7 and V is TRBV5-1; 10 nucleotides align to TRBD1. The CDR3 spans 14 residues. From germline, CDR1 is SGHRS and CDR2 YFSETQ. V was clipped by 0 bases and J by 3 bases; unmatched bases: 0. In DNA form, the CDR3 reads TGCGCCAGCAGCTTGGGGACAGGGGGCTACGAGCAGTACTTC. Translated: CASSLGTGGYEQYF. The full variable domain, with the rest looked up from reference TRBV5-1 and TRBJ2-7, is KAGVTQTPRYLIKTRGQQVTLSCSPISGHRSVSWYQQTPGQGLQFLFEYFSETQRNKGNFPGRFSGRQFSNSRSEMNVSTLELGDSALYLCASSLGTGGYEQYFGPGTRLTVT.

The chain combines TRBV2 with TRBJ1-1; 8 positions match TRBD1. There are 13 residues in the CDR3. Germline CDR1 is SNHLY and CDR2 is FYNNEI. After removal of 7 bases from V and 11 bases from J, the junction contained 12 bases not matched to a gene. The DNA for the CDR3 is TGTGCCAGCAACCCGGGACAGGCGCGAGTGGCTTTCTTT. As protein: CASNPGQARVAFF.

For this clone: This same CDR3 is encoded by further DNA sequences in the sample. The chain is built from TRBV2 and TRBJ2-7, with D maybe TRBD1 (6 bases). The CDR3 has 13 amino acids. V was cut by 4 bases and J by 0 bases, with 7 bases left in between. Germline assignment: CDR1 SNHLY and CDR2 FYNNEI. CDR3 nucleotide sequence: TGTGCCAGCAGTGGACAGGACTCCTACGAGCAGTACTTC. This translates into CASSGQDSYEQYF. Full variable domain (remainder filled in from reference TRBV2 and TRBJ2-7): EPEVTQTPSHQVTQMGQEVILRCVPISNHLYFYWYRQILGQKVEFLVSFYNNEISEKSEIFDDQFSVERPDGSNFTLKIRSTKLEDSAMYFCASSGQDSYEQYFGPGTRLTVT.

The rearrangement joins TRBV7-9 to TRBJ2-7, with 11 bases aligning to TRBD2. V gave up 1 base and J gave up 2 bases; unmatched junction bases: 7. The CDR3 length is 17 residues. Germline-derived CDR1 and CDR2 are SEHNR and FQNEAQ (reference sequence). Here the CDR3 reads CASSLGLAGGDAYEQYF. Written as DNA, the CDR3 is TGTGCCAGCAGCTTAGGGCTAGCGGGGGGCGATGCCTACGAGCAGTACTTC.

The rearrangement joins TRBV5-4 to TRBJ1-2; TRBD1 is a possible D gene (5 bases). Germline CDR1 SGHNT, CDR2 YYREEE (reference sequence). The CDR3 runs to 14 residues. Trimming took off 0 bases at V and 2 bases at J, with 8 bases between the two ends. DNA for the CDR3: TGTGCCAGCAGCTTGGCAGGGTACAACTATGGCTACACCTTC. Its protein product is CASSLAGYNYGYTF.

V is TRBV7-9 and J is TRBJ1-6; maybe TRBD1 (5 bases). The germline V gene has CDR1 SEHNR and CDR2 FQNEAQ (reference sequence). Trimming removed 7 bases from V and 10 bases from J, with 17 bases in between. The CDR3 is 14 amino acids. The CDR3 reads CASTRAEGRSPLHF. The CDR3 nucleotides read TGTGCCAGCACCCGAGCGGAGGGGCGGTCACCCCTCCACTTT. Complete variable domain (other parts from reference TRBV7-9 and TRBJ1-6): DTGVSQNPRHKITKRGQNVTFRCDPISEHNRLYWYRQTLGQGPEFLTYFQNEAQLEKSRLLSDRFSAERPKGSFSTLEIQRTEQGDSAMYLCASTRAEGRSPLHFGNGTRLTVT.

This clone has a handful of counts. Here the CDR3 reads CASRSGGAGNEQFF. In DNA, the CDR3 is TGCGCCAGCAGGAGCGGGGGGGCCGGCAATGAGCAGTTCTTC. This chain connects TRBV5-1 to TRBJ2-1; 10 positions agree with TRBD2. V lost 5 bases and J lost 6; bases outside the gene matches: 5. Looked up from germline, CDR1 is SGHRS and CDR2 is YFSETQ. This CDR3 has 14 residues.

The gene calls are TRBV21-1 and TRBJ1-5; the D call TRBD1 from the table was never checked on the DNA. TRBV21-1 is a documented pseudogene. The CDR3 loop spans 19 amino acids. The CDR3 nucleotides are TGTGCCAGCAGCAAAGTAGTAGGGCCAGGGGGTAATAGCAATCAGCCCCAGCATTTT. This codes for CASSKVVGPGGNSNQPQHF.

The chain employs TRBV15 and TRBJ1-3, with unresolved D. The CDR3 totals 15 residues. Trimming took off 1 base at V and 4 bases at J, with 11 bases between the two ends. The germline V gene has CDR1 LNHNV and CDR2 YYDKDF (reference sequence). The CDR3 loop reads CATSRGEGSGNTIYF. The CDR3 DNA sequence: TGTGCCACCAGCAGAGGCGAGGGCTCGGGAAACACCATATATTTT.